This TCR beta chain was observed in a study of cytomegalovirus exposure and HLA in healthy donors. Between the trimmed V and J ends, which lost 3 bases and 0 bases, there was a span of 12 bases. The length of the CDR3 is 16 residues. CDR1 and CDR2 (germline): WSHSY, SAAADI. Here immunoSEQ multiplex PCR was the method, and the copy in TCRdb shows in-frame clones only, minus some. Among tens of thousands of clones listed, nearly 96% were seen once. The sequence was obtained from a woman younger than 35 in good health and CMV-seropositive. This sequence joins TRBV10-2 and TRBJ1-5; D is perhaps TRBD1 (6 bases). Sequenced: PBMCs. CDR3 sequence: CASSEFRGHSNQPQHF. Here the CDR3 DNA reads TGCGCCAGCAGTGAATTTAGGGGACATAGCAATCAGCCCCAGCATTTT.